This is a list of T cell receptor beta chains from one sample in a study of shared clonotypes between healthy human individuals. TCRdb's table, derived via immunoSEQ multiplex PCR, lists solely in-frame clones and lacks some. Of around 610,000 clones in the sample, about 95% were seen once. Sequencing was done on a sample of naive CD8+ T cells sorted from blood. These receptors originate from a woman younger than 45 in good health. CDR3s include the opening cysteine and the closing phenylalanine or tryptophan. A D gene is named only where the DNA matches it firmly. For some rows the clone size is stated as once, few or many, or as a class when expanded; others skip it.

CDR3nt: TGTGCCAGCATCGGACTAGCGGGATACAATGAGCAGTTCTTC; CDR3aa: CASIGLAGYNEQFF; abundance: -; v_gene: TRBV2; j_gene: TRBJ2-1; d_gene: TRBD2
CDR3nt: TGCGCCAGCAGCCAGAAGGACGGAATTGGGACTGAAGCTTTCTTT; CDR3aa: CASSQKDGIGTEAFF; abundance: -; v_gene: TRBV4-1; j_gene: TRBJ1-1; d_gene: -
CDR3nt: TGTGCCAGCAGCTTCTTCATGCTGGGTGGTGAGGGGTCCTATGGCTACACCTTC; CDR3aa: CASSFFMLGGEGSYGYTF; abundance: -; v_gene: TRBV7-8; j_gene: TRBJ1-2; d_gene: -
CDR3nt: TGTGCCAGCAGGCCACTAGCGGGAGGGTACGAGCAGTACTTC; CDR3aa: CASRPLAGGYEQYF; abundance: -; v_gene: TRBV28; j_gene: TRBJ2-7; d_gene: TRBD2
CDR3nt: TGTGCCAGCACGAGTCTCCGCCTCGGGACAAATACAGATACGCAGTATTTT; CDR3aa: CASTSLRLGTNTDTQYF; abundance: -; v_gene: TRBV27; j_gene: TRBJ2-3; d_gene: -
CDR3nt: TGCAGCGTCCAAGGGGGCGGGAGGGCGAACGAGCAGTACTTC; CDR3aa: CSVQGGGRANEQYF; abundance: -; v_gene: TRBV29-1; j_gene: TRBJ2-7; d_gene: TRBD2
CDR3nt: TGTGCCAGCAGCCCGCTAGCGGGAGGGCCGTACAATGAGCAGTTCTTC; CDR3aa: CASSPLAGGPYNEQFF; abundance: once; v_gene: TRBV14; j_gene: TRBJ2-1; d_gene: TRBD2
CDR3nt: TGCAGTGCCACCCCCTACGAGCAGTACTTC; CDR3aa: CSATPYEQYF; abundance: -; v_gene: TRBV20-1; j_gene: TRBJ2-7; d_gene: -
CDR3nt: TGCGCCAGCAGTGAAGGGGAGACCCAGTACTTC; CDR3aa: CASSEGETQYF; abundance: -; v_gene: TRBV10-2; j_gene: TRBJ2-5; d_gene: -
CDR3nt: TGTGCCAGCAGCTTCAAGGGACAGGTTGGGGAGACCCAGTACTTC; CDR3aa: CASSFKGQVGETQYF; abundance: -; v_gene: TRBV7-7; j_gene: TRBJ2-5; d_gene: TRBD1
CDR3nt: TGTGCCAGTAGTATTTACCTCGGCCAGCCCCAGCATTTT; CDR3aa: CASSIYLGQPQHF; abundance: -; v_gene: TRBV19; j_gene: TRBJ1-5; d_gene: -
CDR3nt: TGTGCCAGCAGTTTAGGCGGGACCGGATCCTACGAGCAGTACTTC; CDR3aa: CASSLGGTGSYEQYF; abundance: -; v_gene: TRBV27; j_gene: TRBJ2-7; d_gene: -
CDR3nt: TGTGCCAGCAGCCCCGTAACCCCCGGGACAGGGTCGTTTGATACGCAGTATTTT; CDR3aa: CASSPVTPGTGSFDTQYF; abundance: -; v_gene: TRBV27; j_gene: TRBJ2-3; d_gene: TRBD1
CDR3nt: TGTGCCAGCAGTGAAGTAGGGGGAAGAGAGACCCAGTACTTC; CDR3aa: CASSEVGGRETQYF; abundance: -; v_gene: TRBV2; j_gene: TRBJ2-5; d_gene: -
CDR3nt: TGTGCCAGCAGCTCTCCGGGAGGCAATGAGCAGTTCTTC; CDR3aa: CASSSPGGNEQFF; abundance: -; v_gene: TRBV9; j_gene: TRBJ2-1; d_gene: TRBD2
CDR3nt: TGCAGCGTTGAACTAGCGCGAACTAGCACAGATACGCAGTATTTT; CDR3aa: CSVELARTSTDTQYF; abundance: -; v_gene: TRBV29-1; j_gene: TRBJ2-3; d_gene: -
CDR3nt: TGTGCCAGCAGGGAGTCCTACGAGCAGTACTTC; CDR3aa: CASRESYEQYF; abundance: -; v_gene: TRBV28; j_gene: TRBJ2-7; d_gene: -
CDR3nt: TGTGCCAGTAGTACACGGACTAGCGGGAGTACAGATACGCAGTATTTT; CDR3aa: CASSTRTSGSTDTQYF; abundance: -; v_gene: TRBV19; j_gene: TRBJ2-3; d_gene: TRBD2
CDR3nt: TGTGCCAGCAGCTTGGACCTAGACACAGATACGCAGTATTTT; CDR3aa: CASSLDLDTDTQYF; abundance: -; v_gene: TRBV5-4; j_gene: TRBJ2-3; d_gene: -
CDR3nt: TGTGCCAGCAGTGTAGCGGGAGTTGGGACAGATACGCAGTATTTT; CDR3aa: CASSVAGVGTDTQYF; abundance: -; v_gene: TRBV6-1; j_gene: TRBJ2-3; d_gene: TRBD2
CDR3nt: TGTGCCATCAGTACCAGTTTGGGATACCAAGAGACCCAGTACTTC; CDR3aa: CAISTSLGYQETQYF; abundance: -; v_gene: TRBV10-3; j_gene: TRBJ2-5; d_gene: -
CDR3nt: TGCGCCAGCAGCCCTCCCCGGGTAGGGTCGACGGCCTACGAGCAGTACTTC; CDR3aa: CASSPPRVGSTAYEQYF; abundance: once; v_gene: TRBV5-1; j_gene: TRBJ2-7; d_gene: -
CDR3nt: TGTGCCAGCAGTTTACGGGGGATAAGCACTGAAGCTTTCTTT; CDR3aa: CASSLRGISTEAFF; abundance: -; v_gene: TRBV28; j_gene: TRBJ1-1; d_gene: -
CDR3nt: TGTGCCAGCACCCATTCCCAGGGGGCGAACACTGAAGCTTTCTTT; CDR3aa: CASTHSQGANTEAFF; abundance: -; v_gene: TRBV27; j_gene: TRBJ1-1; d_gene: TRBD1
CDR3nt: TGTGCCAGTAGTACAGCGGGAGGCACAGATACGCAGTATTTT; CDR3aa: CASSTAGGTDTQYF; abundance: -; v_gene: TRBV19; j_gene: TRBJ2-3; d_gene: TRBD2
CDR3nt: TGTGCCAGCAGTGGCGCTGGGACAGCTTACACCGGGGAGCTGTTTTTT; CDR3aa: CASSGAGTAYTGELFF; abundance: -; v_gene: TRBV25-1; j_gene: TRBJ2-2; d_gene: TRBD1
CDR3nt: TGCGCCAGCAGCCCTGGGTTCGGGGACAATGAGCAGTTCTTC; CDR3aa: CASSPGFGDNEQFF; abundance: -; v_gene: TRBV5-1; j_gene: TRBJ2-1; d_gene: -
CDR3nt: TGTGCCAGCAGCGTAGACGCGGGATTTTCCGGGGAGCTGTTTTTT; CDR3aa: CASSVDAGFSGELFF; abundance: -; v_gene: TRBV9; j_gene: TRBJ2-2; d_gene: -
CDR3nt: TGTGCCAGCAGCAAGGACAGGGGGCGCATGCAGCCCCAGCATTTT; CDR3aa: CASSKDRGRMQPQHF; abundance: -; v_gene: TRBV5-4; j_gene: TRBJ1-5; d_gene: TRBD1
CDR3nt: TGCAGCGTTGAATGGCGGGAGGGAAGGAATGAGCAGTTCTTC; CDR3aa: CSVEWREGRNEQFF; abundance: -; v_gene: TRBV29-1; j_gene: TRBJ2-1; d_gene: TRBD2
CDR3nt: TGTGCCATCCCCGGTAGGCTAGCGGGAGCCCGGTCGAATTACAATGAGCAGTTCTTC; CDR3aa: CAIPGRLAGARSNYNEQFF; abundance: -; v_gene: TRBV7-9; j_gene: TRBJ2-1; d_gene: TRBD2
CDR3nt: TGTGCCAGCAGCTTAATAAATGAGCAGTTCTTC; CDR3aa: CASSLINEQFF; abundance: -; v_gene: TRBV5-6; j_gene: TRBJ2-1; d_gene: -